The clone carrying this T cell receptor beta chain has just a few counts. Its antigen is still unknown. Assay used: immunoSEQ multiplex PCR; TCRdb lists only in-frame clones, some missing. Found here are about 1.5 million clones, approximately 98% of them singletons; the top ten hold around 0.47%. Germline loops: CDR1 SGHRS, CDR2 YFSETQ. The length of the CDR3 is 13 residues. Trimming removed 4 bases from V and 0 bases from J, with 6 bases in between. The data were taken from a study of shared clonotypes between healthy human individuals. Study information: Researchers assigned three CD4 naive, three CD4 memory, two CD8 naive and one CD8 memory plate to each donor.

Whole-study findings and limits: Relative to clonotypes present in all four donors, those not shared had lower generation probabilities.

Specimen: naive CD4+ T cells sorted from blood. Regarding subset: CD45RA+ positively selected. This sequence originates from a man aged 25 to 40 in good health. V gene TRBV5-1 combines with J gene TRBJ2-3, with D hard to call. The CDR3 reads CASSPTSTDTQYF. The DNA for the CDR3 is TGCGCCAGCAGCCCGACTAGCACAGATACGCAGTATTTT. Looking up the rest from reference TRBV5-1 and TRBJ2-3 gives the full variable domain: KAGVTQTPRYLIKTRGQQVTLSCSPISGHRSVSWYQQTPGQGLQFLFEYFSETQRNKGNFPGRFSGRQFSNSRSEMNVSTLELGDSALYLCASSPTSTDTQYFGPGTRLTVL.